One sample yielded the 17 T cell receptor beta chains listed below, sequenced in a study of T cell clonality in common variable immunodeficiency. The repertoire was sequenced with immunoSEQ multiplex PCR; TCRdb's copy has only in-frame clones and lacks some. The data show roughly 30,000 clones, with none appearing a single time. Input material: peripheral blood mononuclear cells. The receptor source for this set is a person aged 18-70 years in good health.

Regarding this clone: Read coverage stops 3 residues before the CDR3 terminus; the germline J gene supplies the remainder. The genes are TRBV5-5 and TRBJ2-7; weak D call: TRBD1 (6 bases). The CDR3 covers 13 residues. V lost 1 base and J lost 6, with 11 bases in between. CDR1 and CDR2 (germline): SGHKS, YYEKEE (reference sequence). The CDR3 spells CASSLLSRGEQYF. The CDR3 bases that were read are TGTGCCAGCAGCTTGTTGTCCAGGGGCGAG.

This clone was observed many times. The read gets to within 3 residues of the CDR3 end, and the germline J gene fills in the rest. This chain uses TRBV28 with TRBJ1-2; 9 bases line up with TRBD1. The length of the CDR3 is 15 residues. Germline CDR1 is MDHEN and CDR2 is SYDVKM. V was clipped by 2 bases and J by 4 bases; unmatched bases: 5. The CDR3 DNA, read in part, is TGTGCCAGCAGTTTAGGGACAGGGAGAATCTATGGC. The encoded protein is CASSLGTGRIYG. The entire CDR3 protein is CASSLGTGRIYGYTF.

This clone was recorded at least ten times. CDR3 sequence reads: CASSEEGAGFAQPQHF. CDR3 bases read: TGTGCCAGCAGTGAAGAGGGGGCGGGTTTTGCTCAGCCC. The rearrangement links TRBV6-1 to TRBJ1-5, with 7 positions matching TRBD1. The CDR3 goes on 3 residues after the read ends, and that part is filled in from the germline J gene. The CDR3 has 16 amino acids. V gave up 1 base and J gave up 6 bases; unmatched junction bases: 9. The V gene's germline CDR1 is MNHNS and CDR2 SASEGT.

Comment on this clone: The DNA ends 3 residues before the CDR3 does, and the rest of the CDR3 is filled in from the germline J gene. The rearrangement links TRBV19 to TRBJ1-6; 7 bases line up with TRBD1. CDR1 is LNHDA, CDR2 SQIVND, per germline (reference sequence). The CDR3 is 16 residues long. V dropped 1 base and J dropped 11; count of bases not matched to a gene: 11. The CDR3 region is CASSIGKVGQRPPLHF. CDR3 bases read: TGTGCCAGTAGTATAGGAAAGGTGGGACAGAGGCCACCC.

In this sample, this clone turned up many times. The missing CDR3 end, 3 residues past where the read stops, is filled in from the germline J gene. The rearrangement uses TRBV7-6 and TRBJ1-3; the match to TRBD1 covers 7 bases. Germline lookup yields CDR1 SGHVS and CDR2 FNYEAQ. With V trimmed by 1 base and J by 1 base, 1 base remained unmatched. There are 15 residues in the CDR3. CDR3: CASSLGQGSGNTIYF. Incomplete CDR3 DNA: TGTGCCAGCAGCTTAGGACAGGGTTCTGGAAACACC. Combining the CDR3 with reference TRBV7-6 and TRBJ1-3 gives the whole variable domain GAGVSQSPRYKVTKRGQDVALRCDPISGHVSLYWYRQALGQGPEFLTYFNYEAQQDKSGLPNDRFSAERPEGSISTLTIQRTEQRDSAMYRCASSLGQGSGNTIYFGEGSWLTVV.

This clone showed up many times. The read finishes 3 residues shy of the CDR3 end, and the germline J gene is used to complete it. The chain couples TRBV18 to TRBJ2-3; no firm D call. Germline CDR1 is KGHSH and CDR2 is LQKENI. Trimming pared 5 bases from V and 5 bases from J, leaving 14 bases between. This CDR3 has 14 amino acids. The part of the CDR3 DNA that was read is TGTGCCAGCTCAAGCGACGGGTTTAGAGATACG. This encodes CASSSDGFRDT. The full CDR3 reads CASSSDGFRDTQYF.

This clone was found many times. The sequence runs out 3 residues before the end of the CDR3; the remainder is reconstructed from the germline J gene. J is TRBJ2-4 and V is TRBV19, with 7 positions matching TRBD1. The CDR3 is 14 residues long. CDR1 and CDR2 from the germline V gene are LNHDA and SQIVND (reference sequence). Germline trimming cut 5 bases from V and 8 bases from J; bases unmatched to any gene: 9. The sequenced CDR3 bases are TGTGCCAGTAGTCACAGGGGTAGAGAATACATT. It specifies CASSHRGREYI. The CDR3, in full, reads CASSHRGREYIQYF.

This clone was observed many times. The read halts 3 residues ahead of the CDR3 end, with the missing end drawn from the germline J gene. The chain couples TRBV7-6 to TRBJ2-5, with 9 bases matching TRBD2. Germline V lookup: CDR1 SGHVS, CDR2 FNYEAQ. V was clipped by 2 bases and J by 3 bases; unmatched bases: 13. CDR3 size: 18 residues. The CDR3 loop reads CASSLNTVAGALEETQYF. CDR3 DNA, as far as it was read: TGTGCCAGCAGCTTAAATACTGTAGCGGGGGCCTTAGAAGAGACC.

This clone was observed a few times. Sequence at one end of the junction differs from germline and may be a read error. The read ends 3 residues shy of where the CDR3 ends; the end is completed using the germline J gene. This chain joins TRBV7-7 and TRBJ2-5; 8 bases agree with TRBD2. The CDR3 totals 15 residues. CDR1 and CDR2 from the germline V gene are SSHAT and FNYEAQ (reference sequence). The CDR3 loop reads CASSLAAGGQETQYF. CDR3 bases read: TGTGCTAGCAGCTTAGCGGCGGGGGGCCAAGAGACC.

This clone was counted at least ten times. The sequence runs out 3 residues before the end of the CDR3; the remainder is reconstructed from the germline J gene. The V call is TRBV18, the J call TRBJ2-5, with a tentative D call TRBD2 (7 bases). Between the trimmed V and J ends, which lost 1 base and 2 bases, there was a span of 8 bases. The CDR3 is 14 amino acids. CDR1 KGHSH and CDR2 LQKENI come from the germline V gene. This chain's CDR3 is CASSPQGGQETQYF. CDR3 bases read: TGTGCCAGCTCACCACAGGGGGGGCAAGAGACC.

Ten or more counts support this clone. The observed sequence ends 3 residues before the CDR3 terminus, with the missing tail filled in from the germline J gene. The chain has TRBV19 and TRBJ1-6; TRBD1 matches 8 bases. V lost 7 bases and J lost 11; bases outside the gene matches: 4. From germline, CDR1 is LNHDA and CDR2 SQIVND (reference sequence). The CDR3 contains 12 residues. The DNA read from the CDR3 is TGTGCCAGTAATGACAGGGGTACACCC. Translated: CASNDRGTP. From start to end, the CDR3 is CASNDRGTPLHF.

This clone has just a few counts. The read is 3 residues too short to cover the CDR3 end, so that end is filled in from the germline J gene. The V gene is TRBV2, the J gene TRBJ1-2, with TRBD1 matching 8 bases. The ends lost 6 bases at V and 4 bases at J; junction bases unmatched: 4. Germline CDR1 SNHLY, CDR2 FYNNEI. CDR3 length equals 13 residues. Here the CDR3 reads CASRGDRIYGYTF. CDR3 DNA (partial): TGTGCCAGCAGAGGGGACAGGATCTATGGC.

Turning to this clone: The read is 3 residues too short to cover the CDR3 end, so that end is filled in from the germline J gene. V is TRBV7-2 and J is TRBJ2-2, with D perhaps matching TRBD2 (6 bases). CDR3 length equals 14 residues. The V gene's germline CDR1 is SGHTA and CDR2 FQGNSA. The sequenced part of the CDR3 DNA is TGTGCCAGCAGACCGCCGGGGGTTTATGAAAAG. Translating it yields CASRPPGVYEK. The complete CDR3 sequence is CASRPPGVYEKLFF.

This clone was recorded at least ten times. The read ends 3 residues early relative to the CDR3; the germline J gene fills the gap. This sequence joins TRBV20-1 and TRBJ2-2; 7 bases line up with TRBD1. Germline CDR1 reads DFQATT; CDR2 reads SNEGSKA (reference sequence). Losses at the gene ends were 5 bases for V and 1 base for J; bases not matched to a gene: 4. This CDR3 comprises 14 residues. CDR3 region: CSASGTVNTGELFF. Incomplete CDR3 DNA: TGCAGTGCTTCCGGGACAGTGAACACCGGGGAG.

This clone occurred many times. The read ends 3 residues shy of where the CDR3 ends; the end is completed using the germline J gene. The chain joins TRBV19 to TRBJ1-1, with D tentatively TRBD1 (6 bases). CDR1 and CDR2 (germline): LNHDA, SQIVND (reference sequence). Trimming removed 7 bases at V and 7 bases at J, with 16 bases between. The CDR3 loop spans 13 amino acids. CDR3 DNA (partial): TGTGCCAGTACCCCCTGGAAGGACAGTGAA. Amino acid sequence: CASTPWKDSE. The full CDR3 protein is CASTPWKDSEAFF.

There are many counts of this clone. The read terminates 3 residues ahead of where the CDR3 ends, so the germline J gene completes it. The chain couples TRBV29-1 to TRBJ1-1; 7 bases match TRBD1. Germline V gene lookup returns CDR1 SQVTM and CDR2 ANQGSEA. This CDR3 region has 12 residues. The junction had 6 bases not matched to a gene; V was cut back by 7 bases and J by 4 bases. CDR3 residues: CSATGTGTEAFF. The DNA read from the CDR3 is TGCAGCGCGACAGGGACCGGCACTGAA.

This clone has ten or more counts. The read terminates 3 residues ahead of where the CDR3 ends, so the germline J gene completes it. The genes are TRBV4-2 and TRBJ2-7, with D perhaps matching TRBD2 (6 bases). Trimming shortened V by 5 bases and J by 2 bases, and 16 bases separated the two germline ends. The CDR3 sequence is 15 residues long. Germline CDR1 reads LGHNA; CDR2 reads YNFKEQ. The CDR3 region is CASSNRKGLPYEQYF. CDR3 bases read: TGTGCCAGCAGCAACAGGAAAGGACTACCCTACGAG.